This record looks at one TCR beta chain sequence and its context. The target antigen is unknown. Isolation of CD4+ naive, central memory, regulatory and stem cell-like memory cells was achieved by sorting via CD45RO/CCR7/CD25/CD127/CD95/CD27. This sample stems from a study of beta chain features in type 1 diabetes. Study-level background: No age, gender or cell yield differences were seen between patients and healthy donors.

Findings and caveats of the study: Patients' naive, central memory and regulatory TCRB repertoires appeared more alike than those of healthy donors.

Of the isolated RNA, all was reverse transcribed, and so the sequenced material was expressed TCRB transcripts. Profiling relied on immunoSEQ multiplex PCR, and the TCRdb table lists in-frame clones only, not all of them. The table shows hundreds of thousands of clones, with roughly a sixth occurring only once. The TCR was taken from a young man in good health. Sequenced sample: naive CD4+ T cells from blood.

The CDR3 DNA is TGTGCCAGTAGTAAACGGGAGGTGAACACTGAAGCTTTCTTT. Translation gives CASSKREVNTEAFF. The V and J genes are TRBV19 and TRBJ1-1; D unclear. Germline assignment: CDR1 LNHDA and CDR2 SQIVND (reference sequence). V was clipped by 4 bases and J by 0 bases, with 9 bases between them. The CDR3 is 14 residues long.